This TCR beta chain is from a study of blood T cell repertoires in COVID-19. Study background: Both acute and convalescent COVID-19 samples were obtained from the United States, Italy and Spain.

V lost 6 bases and J lost 1, with 15 bases in between. The CDR3 extends over 15 amino acids. The germline gives CDR1 KGHSH, CDR2 LQKENI. Clones were sequenced by immunoSEQ multiplex PCR, and TCRdb holds only the in-frame ones, with some missing. The sample lists 100,000 to 150,000 clones, around 83% occurring once. The specimen was peripheral blood. The V call is TRBV18, the J call TRBJ1-1; D not certain. The receptor was isolated from a man in his 60s with acute or convalescent COVID-19. CDR3 amino acids: CASSIGVPGNTEAFF. CDR3 in DNA: TGTGCCAGCTCTATCGGGGTTCCGGGGAACACTGAAGCTTTCTTT.